One and the same sample provided the 15 T cell receptor beta chains below, sequenced in a study of regulatory T cells in long-lasting Graves disease. Building of the TCR beta libraries involved iRepertoire HTBI primers and Arm-PCR of CDR3 regions. TCRdb redid the calling of the multiplex PCR reads with MiXCR, one entry per CDR3 protein. The table has approximately 390,000 distinct CDR3 sequences, 15% to 20% seen once. Time point indicated: newly diagnosed GD, antithyroid drugs for less than 3 months. PBMC RNA was the source of the TCR library. This same sample was also taken into another study, of T cells in Graves' hyperthyroidism and ophthalmopathy.

The specimen comprised peripheral blood mononuclear cells (PBMCs), sampled at new diagnosis, from a patient treated with antithyroid drugs. The receptors shown here come from a woman under 30 with Graves disease.

This clonotype was observed at least ten times. This chain connects TRBV7-9 to TRBJ2-3, with D possibly being TRBD1 (6 bases). This CDR3 is built from 15 residues. The germline V and J ends were trimmed by 2 bases and 2 bases, with 11 bases remaining between them. Germline V gives CDR1 SEHNR, CDR2 FQNEAQ (reference sequence). The CDR3 reads CASSLQTGPTDTQYF. The CDR3 coding sequence is TGTGCCAGCAGCTTACAGACAGGCCCCACAGATACGCAGTATTTT.

The chain recombines TRBV19 with TRBJ2-3; the D gene is possibly TRBD2 (6 bases). The CDR3 runs to 14 residues. The V gene's germline CDR1 is LNHDA and CDR2 SQIVND (reference sequence). V gave up 3 bases and J gave up 0 bases, with 7 bases separating them. CDR3: CASSMGLSTDTQYF. DNA for the CDR3: TGTGCCAGTAGTATGGGACTGAGCACAGATACGCAGTATTTT.

The sample holds many counts of this clonotype. The V gene is TRBV7-2, the J gene TRBJ2-1; possibly TRBD2 for D (5 bases). The germline V and J ends were trimmed by 2 bases and 9 bases, with 14 bases remaining between them. Germline V gene lookup returns CDR1 SGHTA and CDR2 FQGNSA. This CDR3 has 14 amino acids. The CDR3 region is CASSLTRGVSEQFF. In DNA, the CDR3 is TGTGCCAGCAGCTTAACACGGGGAGTTAGTGAGCAGTTCTTC. Combining the CDR3 with reference TRBV7-2 and TRBJ2-1 gives the whole variable domain GAGVSQSPSNKVTEKGKDVELRCDPISGHTALYWYRQSLGQGLEFLIYFQGNSAPDKSGLPSDRFSAERTGGSVSTLTIQRTQQEDSAVYLCASSLTRGVSEQFFGPGTRLTVL.

This clonotype was picked up one time. DNA for the CDR3: TGTGCCAGCAGTTACCCCGGGGAGTTGACGCAGTATTTT. This translates into CASSYPGELTQYF. The J gene is TRBJ2-3, the V gene TRBV6-2 or TRBV6-3, with D tentatively TRBD2 (5 bases). The length of the CDR3 is 13 residues. Germline V gene lookup returns CDR1 MNHEY and CDR2 SVGEGT. With 2 bases removed from V and 9 bases from J, the gap between germline ends came to 12 bases.

This clonotype appeared a few times. The rearrangement links TRBV19 to TRBJ2-6; D possibly matches TRBD1 or TRBD2 (5 bases each). CDR1 and CDR2 from the germline V gene are LNHDA and SQIVND (reference sequence). This CDR3 has 17 residues. V lost 7 bases to trimming and J lost 1 base, with 17 bases between them. The CDR3 is CASTTSGTFSGANVLTF. The CDR3 DNA reads as TGTGCCAGTACCACCTCCGGGACCTTTTCTGGGGCCAACGTCCTGACTTTC.

This clonotype was observed a few times. The chain has TRBV5-1 and TRBJ1-2, with no clear D. The CDR3 spans 14 residues. V shed 2 bases and J shed 0 bases, with 8 bases lying between them. The germline gives CDR1 SGHRS, CDR2 YFSETQ. CDR3 coding DNA: TGCGCCAGCAGCTTCAACGATGCTAACTATGGCTACACCTTC. This codes for CASSFNDANYGYTF.

This clonotype was seen at least ten times. The V gene is TRBV7-3, the J gene TRBJ2-1; 8 nucleotides align to TRBD2. In germline, CDR1 is SGHTA, CDR2 FQGTGA. The J segment lost 4 bases and the V segment lost 1 base, leaving 3 bases of the junction unmatched. The CDR3 has 15 residues. CDR3 DNA sequence: TGTGCCAGCAGCTTAAAGGCTAGCGGGTACAATGAGCAGTTCTTC. Protein: CASSLKASGYNEQFF. The full variable domain, in which reference TRBV7-3 and TRBJ2-1 provide the parts outside the CDR3, is GAGVSQTPSNKVTEKGKYVELRCDPISGHTALYWYRQSLGQGPEFLIYFQGTGAADDSGLPNDRFFAVRPEGSVSTLKIQRTERGDSAVYLCASSLKASGYNEQFFGPGTRLTVL.

In its sample, this clonotype was seen many times. V and J are TRBV3-1 and TRBJ2-1; D possibly uses TRBD1 or TRBD2 (7 bases each). The germline V gene has CDR1 LGHDT and CDR2 YNNKEL (reference sequence). This CDR3 is built from 11 residues. With 7 bases removed from V and 12 bases from J, the gap between germline ends came to 13 bases. The CDR3 spells CASTGRGGQFF. The CDR3 bases are TGTGCCAGCACCGGCAGGGGGGGGCAGTTCTTC.

The table lists this clonotype with many counts. This chain uses TRBV7-8 with TRBJ2-7, with D maybe TRBD1 (6 bases). The V end lost 1 base, the J end lost 3 bases, and 16 bases lay between the germline ends. Germline V gene data show CDR1 as SGHVS and CDR2 as FQNEAQ. The CDR3 sequence is 16 residues long. CDR3 coding DNA: TGTGCCAGCAGCTTAGGGAGCGACAGGATATTCTACGAGCAGTACTTC. Residues: CASSLGSDRIFYEQYF.

The chain is built from TRBV5-4 and TRBJ1-1; D might be TRBD1 (5 bases). The CDR3 is 14 amino acids. Trimming removed 0 bases at V and 4 bases at J, with 10 bases between. From germline, CDR1 is SGHNT and CDR2 YYREEE (reference sequence). CDR3: CASSLGGEVTEAFF. The CDR3, as DNA: TGTGCCAGCAGCTTGGGAGGGGAGGTCACTGAAGCTTTCTTT. Full variable domain (rest looked up from reference TRBV5-4 and TRBJ1-1): ETGVTQSPTHLIKTRGQQVTLRCSSQSGHNTVSWYQQALGQGPQFIFQYYREEENGRGNFPPRFSGLQFPNYSSELNVNALELDDSALYLCASSLGGEVTEAFFGQGTRLTVV.

This clonotype showed up just a few times. J is TRBJ2-7 and V is TRBV10-3, with D unclear. CDR3 length: 13 residues. CDR1 is ENHRY, CDR2 SYGVKD, per germline. V was trimmed by 10 bases and J by 5 bases, leaving 18 bases between them. The CDR3 bases are TGTGCCACCCAGTCGGTAGGGTTCCACGAGCAGTACTTC. This translates into CATQSVGFHEQYF.

This clonotype was detected only a few times. J is TRBJ2-5 and V is TRBV27, with 11 bases lining up with TRBD1. The CDR3 is made up of 14 amino acids. V dropped 8 bases and J dropped 5; count of bases not matched to a gene: 7. Per the germline V gene, CDR1 is MNHEY and CDR2 is SMNVEV (reference sequence). The CDR3 sequence is CASRGGQGGETQYF. The CDR3, as DNA: TGTGCCAGCCGCGGGGGACAGGGGGGGGAGACCCAGTACTTC.

This clonotype was recorded at least ten times. V gene TRBV6-1 combines with J gene TRBJ1-1; TRBD1 aligns across 7 bases. CDR1 and CDR2 from the germline V gene are MNHNS and SASEGT. This CDR3 is 14 amino acids long. J lost 3 bases, V lost 4 bases, and 5 bases had no gene match. The DNA of the CDR3 is TGTGCCAGCAGTGGACAGGGTCGGGACACTGAAGCTTTCTTT. Translating gives CASSGQGRDTEAFF.

This clonotype was counted ten times or more. The gene calls are TRBV6-2 or TRBV6-3 and TRBJ2-1; 8 bases fit TRBD2. V lost 0 bases to trimming and J lost 6 bases; unmatched junction nucleotides: 4. Germline V gives CDR1 MNHEY, CDR2 SVGEGT. The CDR3 has 15 amino acids. In DNA form, the CDR3 reads TGTGCCAGCAGTTACTCGACCGGGAGGGCCAATGAGCAGTTCTTC. Translation gives CASSYSTGRANEQFF.

This clonotype was picked up many times. This chain joins TRBV6-5 and TRBJ2-7; 7 bases line up with TRBD2. Losses at the gene ends were 2 bases for V and 3 bases for J; bases not matched to a gene: 1. This CDR3 has 13 residues. The germline CDR1 and CDR2 sequences are MNHEY and SVGAGI. The CDR3 sequence: CASSYGRDYEQYF. CDR3 in DNA: TGTGCCAGCAGTTACGGGAGGGACTACGAGCAGTACTTC.